The 22 T cell receptor beta chains below come from one sample, sequenced in a study of blood T cell repertoires in COVID-19. The protocol was immunoSEQ multiplex PCR, while the TCRdb copy is restricted to in-frame clones and leaves out a portion. The sample gives about 230,000 clones, 83% of which show up once; approximately 7.4% is in the top ten. Material: peripheral blood. These TCRs come from a woman between 50 and 59 years old with acute or convalescent COVID-19.

V gene TRBV5-6 combines with J gene TRBJ2-4; 7 positions agree with TRBD1. Germline V CDR1 and CDR2: SGHDT, YYEEEE. The junction had 7 bases not matched to a gene; V was cut back by 2 bases and J by 8 bases. CDR3 size: 14 residues. The DNA of the CDR3 is TGTGCCAGCAGCTTTGAGGGGGCCCAAGACATTCAGTACTTC. Its protein is CASSFEGAQDIQYF. Supplemented by reference TRBV5-6 and TRBJ2-4, the full variable domain reads DAGVTQSPTHLIKTRGQQVTLRCSPKSGHDTVSWYQQALGQGPQFIFQYYEEEERQRGNFPDRFSGHQFPNYSSELNVNALLLGDSALYLCASSFEGAQDIQYFGAGTRLSVL.

The chain carries TRBV11-3 and TRBJ2-3; TRBD2 agrees at 7 bases. V trimming: 4 bases; J trimming: 5 bases; junction bases outside the gene matches: 9. The CDR3 is 15 residues long. Germline CDR1 and CDR2: SGHNT and YENEEA. CDR3 residues: CASSSTSSGRDTQYF. In nucleotides, the CDR3 is TGTGCCAGCAGCTCGACCTCTAGCGGAAGAGATACGCAGTATTTT. The whole variable domain, remainder taken from reference TRBV11-3 and TRBJ2-3, is EAGVVQSPRYKIIEKKQPVAFWCNPISGHNTLYWYLQNLGQGPELLIRYENEEAVDDSQLPKDRFSAERLKGVDSTLKIQPAELGDSAVYLCASSSTSSGRDTQYFGPGTRLTVL.

V gene TRBV27 combines with J gene TRBJ1-1; the D gene is possibly TRBD1 (5 bases). The CDR3 runs to 13 residues. Trimming stripped 2 bases from V and 5 bases from J, with 9 bases between. In germline, CDR1 is MNHEY, CDR2 SMNVEV (reference sequence). The CDR3 sequence: CASSLKGPTEAFF. Written as DNA, the CDR3 is TGTGCCAGCAGTTTAAAGGGGCCGACTGAAGCTTTCTTT.

The V gene is TRBV20-1, the J gene TRBJ2-3; D call uncertain. CDR1 DFQATT and CDR2 SNEGSKA come from the germline V gene (reference sequence). CDR3 size: 11 residues. Between the trimmed V and J ends, which lost 3 bases and 5 bases, there was a span of 6 bases. CDR3 amino acids: CSARVGDTQYF. CDR3 coding DNA: TGCAGTGCTAGGGTCGGAGATACGCAGTATTTT.

The count of this clone is one. The V and J genes are TRBV7-2 and TRBJ2-7; TRBD2 agrees at 15 bases. The CDR3 spans 17 residues. J was trimmed by 3 bases and V by 1 base; bases with no gene match: 4. Germline V lookup: CDR1 SGHTA, CDR2 FQGNSA. DNA of the CDR3: TGTGCCAGCAGCTTAGGGACTAGCGGGGGGGCTCTCTACGAGCAGTACTTC. Protein: CASSLGTSGGALYEQYF.

This clone was detected a few times. The rearrangement links TRBV11-2 to TRBJ1-4; D possibly corresponds to TRBD1 (6 bases). The CDR3 length is 16 residues. From germline, CDR1 is SGHAT and CDR2 FQNNGV. V was cut by 5 bases and J by 7 bases, with 20 bases left in between. The CDR3 protein is CASSPGDGFWGEKLFF. DNA for the CDR3: TGTGCCAGCAGCCCAGGGGACGGATTCTGGGGTGAAAAACTGTTTTTT.

The chain links TRBV19 to TRBJ2-2, with 11 bases matching TRBD1. The trim removed 9 bases at V and 4 bases at J, leaving 13 bases unmatched. Per germline, CDR1 LNHDA and CDR2 SQIVND (reference sequence). This CDR3 has 17 amino acids. CDR3 protein: CASQHPGQGAGTGELFF. For the CDR3, the DNA is TGTGCCAGCCAACATCCCGGACAGGGGGCGGGCACCGGGGAGCTGTTTTTT.

The chain combines TRBV19 with TRBJ2-7, with D tentatively TRBD2 (6 bases). The ends were cut back, 7 bases at V and 3 bases at J, with 13 bases in the middle. Germline CDR1 and CDR2: LNHDA and SQIVND (reference sequence). The CDR3 spans 13 residues. The CDR3 nucleotides read TGTGCCAGTACTCCGCCGGACTACTACGAGCAGTACTTC. It codes for CASTPPDYYEQYF. Based on the CDR3 plus reference TRBV19 and TRBJ2-7, the full variable domain is DGGITQSPKYLFRKEGQNVTLSCEQNLNHDAMYWYRQDPGQGLRLIYYSQIVNDFQKGDIAEGYSVSREKKESFPLTVTSAQKNPTAFYLCASTPPDYYEQYFGPGTRLTVT.

V is TRBV28 and J is TRBJ2-1; TRBD2 agrees at 11 bases. The germline CDR1 and CDR2 sequences are MDHEN and SYDVKM. Unmatched junction bases numbered 6, after V lost 2 bases and J lost 9 bases. The CDR3 is 15 residues long. CDR3 amino acids: CASSLTSGSGIEQFF. The CDR3 nucleotides are TGTGCCAGCAGTTTAACTAGCGGGAGTGGGATTGAGCAGTTCTTC.

The chain has TRBV7-9 and TRBJ1-1; a possible D gene is TRBD1 (5 bases). This CDR3 is built from 13 residues. Trimming stripped 6 bases from V and 4 bases from J, with 12 bases between. In germline, CDR1 is SEHNR, CDR2 FQNEAQ (reference sequence). CDR3 protein: CASSPSGGTEAFF. The CDR3 DNA sequence: TGTGCCAGCAGTCCCTCGGGGGGCACTGAAGCTTTCTTT. The full variable domain, in which reference TRBV7-9 and TRBJ1-1 provide the parts outside the CDR3, is DTGVSQNPRHKITKRGQNVTFRCDPISEHNRLYWYRQTLGQGPEFLTYFQNEAQLEKSRLLSDRFSAERPKGSFSTLEIQRTEQGDSAMYLCASSPSGGTEAFFGQGTRLTVV.

The V and J genes are TRBV28 and TRBJ1-4; 7 bases match TRBD1. The CDR3 length is 11 residues. CDR1 and CDR2 (germline): MDHEN, SYDVKM. V lost 5 bases, J lost 10 bases, and 1 base stayed unmatched. CDR3 amino acids: CASSDRVKLFF. CDR3 nucleotide sequence: TGTGCCAGCAGTGACAGGGTAAAACTGTTTTTT. Full variable domain (outside the CDR3, taken from reference TRBV28 and TRBJ1-4): DVKVTQSSRYLVKRTGEKVFLECVQDMDHENMFWYRQDPGLGLRLIYFSYDVKMKEKGDIPEGYSVSREKKERFSLILESASTNQTSMYLCASSDRVKLFFGSGTQLSVL.

This clone was observed a handful of times. The V call is TRBV2, the J call TRBJ1-6, with 9 positions matching TRBD1. The germline V gene encodes CDR1 SNHLY and CDR2 FYNNEI. Trimming took 9 bases from V and 8 from J; bases not matched to a gene: 2. This CDR3 spans 12 amino acids. The CDR3 reads CARGDRDSPLHF. In DNA form, the CDR3 reads TGTGCCAGGGGGGACAGGGATTCACCCCTCCACTTT.

The chain combines TRBV7-9 with TRBJ1-1, with 8 bases aligning to TRBD1. Germline V lookup: CDR1 SEHNR, CDR2 FQNEAQ (reference sequence). The CDR3 is 14 amino acids. The V and J ends lost 6 bases and 1 base, in that order; junction bases with no gene match: 4. In DNA form, the CDR3 reads TGTGCCAGCAGTCCAGACAGGGGGAACACTGAAGCTTTCTTT. Translated: CASSPDRGNTEAFF.

V usage is TRBV18 and J usage is TRBJ2-1; D not certain. There are 13 residues in the CDR3. V dropped 3 bases and J dropped 6 bases, with 9 bases sitting between them. Germline V gene lookup returns CDR1 KGHSH and CDR2 LQKENI. The CDR3 nucleotides read TGTGCCAGCTCACCGCTAGGAGCCAATGAGCAGTTCTTC. Its translation is CASSPLGANEQFF.

The rearrangement uses TRBV30 and TRBJ1-1, with 9 bases that match TRBD1. V gave up 2 bases and J gave up 10 bases; unmatched junction bases: 11. Germline assignment: CDR1 GTSNPN and CDR2 SVGIG (reference sequence). The CDR3 has 14 amino acids. The CDR3 DNA sequence: TGTGCCTGGAGTAATACAGGGGGCAGGAGAAGAGCTTTCTTT. It encodes CAWSNTGGRRRAFF.

In nucleotides, the CDR3 is TGTGCCAGCAGCTTAGATTTGCTCCCCGGCAGGGGAGCTTTCTTT. Protein sequence: CASSLDLLPGRGAFF. V usage is TRBV11-2 and J usage is TRBJ1-1; TRBD1 might be the D (6 bases). Per the germline V gene, CDR1 is SGHAT and CDR2 is FQNNGV. This CDR3 comprises 15 residues. Trimming left V 0 bases short and J 10 bases short, with 18 bases between.

Here the CDR3 DNA reads TGTGCCAGCAGTTTACTGGACAGGGAAGGAACTGAAGCTTTCTTT. Translating gives CASSLLDREGTEAFF. The V and J genes are TRBV28 and TRBJ1-1, with 8 nucleotides matching TRBD1. Germline-derived CDR1 and CDR2 are MDHEN and SYDVKM. Unmatched junction bases numbered 7, after V lost 2 bases and J lost 5 bases. This CDR3 spans 15 amino acids.

The chain carries TRBV19 and TRBJ1-6; D is unresolved. V was clipped by 6 bases and J by 2 bases, with 8 bases between them. This CDR3 is 14 amino acids long. Germline CDR1 is LNHDA and CDR2 is SQIVND (reference sequence). The CDR3 loop is CASSTGTYNSPLHF. CDR3 nucleotide sequence: TGTGCCAGTAGCACCGGGACCTATAATTCACCCCTCCACTTT.

V usage is TRBV29-1 and J usage is TRBJ1-4, with a possible D match to TRBD1 (6 bases). This CDR3 contains 16 residues. V shed 7 bases and J shed 4 bases, with 22 bases lying between them. CDR1 and CDR2 from the germline V gene are SQVTM and ANQGSEA. CDR3 bases: TGCAGCGGGGCGGGGGGCAGGCCCCCAAATAATGAAAAACTGTTTTTT. Encoded protein: CSGAGGRPPNNEKLFF.

The chain couples TRBV7-2 to TRBJ2-2; TRBD1 agrees at 7 bases. The germline V gene encodes CDR1 SGHTA and CDR2 FQGNSA. The CDR3 extends over 14 amino acids. With V trimmed by 5 bases and J by 5 bases, 5 bases remained unmatched. CDR3 residues: CASSLDRVTGELFF. The CDR3 nucleotides are TGTGCCAGCAGCCTCGACAGGGTTACCGGGGAGCTGTTTTTT.

The chain recombines TRBV5-4 with TRBJ2-1; D may be TRBD1 (6 bases). The V end lost 0 bases, the J end lost 5 bases, and 12 bases lay between the germline ends. Germline CDR1 reads SGHNT; CDR2 reads YYREEE (reference sequence). The CDR3 has 15 residues. The CDR3 DNA is TGTGCCAGCAGCTTGGTCGGACAGCGCGACAATGAGCAGTTCTTC. It codes for CASSLVGQRDNEQFF.

Turning to this clone: At one boundary the junction diverges from the germline segment, which might be a read error. The V call is TRBV7-7, the J call TRBJ2-2; 8 bases match TRBD1. The CDR3 covers 18 residues. In germline, CDR1 is SSHAT, CDR2 FNYEAQ (reference sequence). The CDR3 sequence: CASSTGADRGRYTGELFF. DNA for the CDR3: TGTGCTAGCAGCACCGGCGCCGACAGGGGTCGATACACCGGGGAGCTGTTTTTT.